This note documents a single T cell receptor (beta chain) sequence. This specimen belongs to a study of cytomegalovirus exposure and HLA in healthy donors. Background on the study: Inside one of the first data releases sat around 85 million unique TCRs taken from HLA-typed donors.

Vbeta (60) and Jbeta (13) primers were used in the PCR. Method: immunoSEQ multiplex PCR; TCRdb's copy keeps in-frame clones and lacks some. The data show under 150,000 clones, around 69% seen once. Trimming took 0 bases from V and 7 from J, leaving 19 bases between them. CDR3 length equals 16 residues. Germline CDR1 reads SGDLS; CDR2 reads YYNGEE. The sequence derives from a human donor in good health. The J gene is TRBJ1-2, the V gene TRBV9; tentatively, D is TRBD1 (6 bases). Sequencing input: PBMCs. The CDR3 protein is CASSVETSRGTSGYTF. CDR3 nucleotide sequence: TGTGCCAGCAGCGTAGAGACGAGTAGGGGGACGTCTGGCTACACCTTC.